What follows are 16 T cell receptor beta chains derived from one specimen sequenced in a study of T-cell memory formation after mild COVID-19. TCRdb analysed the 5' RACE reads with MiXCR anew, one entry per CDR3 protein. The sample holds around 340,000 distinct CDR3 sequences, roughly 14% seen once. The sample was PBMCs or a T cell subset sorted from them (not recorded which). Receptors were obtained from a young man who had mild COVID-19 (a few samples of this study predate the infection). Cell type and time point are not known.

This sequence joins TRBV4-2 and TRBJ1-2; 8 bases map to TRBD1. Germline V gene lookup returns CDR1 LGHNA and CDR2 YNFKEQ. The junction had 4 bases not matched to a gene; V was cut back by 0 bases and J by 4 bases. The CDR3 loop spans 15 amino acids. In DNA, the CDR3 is TGTGCCAGCAGCCAAGAAGCTACAGGGGGCTATGGCTACACCTTC. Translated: CASSQEATGGYGYTF.

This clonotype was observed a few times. The CDR3 region is CAGATGTLQETQYF. CDR3 nucleotide sequence: TGTGCCGGCGCCACTGGGACACTTCAAGAGACCCAGTACTTC. V gene TRBV7-9 combines with J gene TRBJ2-5, with D possibly being TRBD1 (6 bases). Trimming removed 11 bases from V and 2 bases from J, with 18 bases in between. The CDR3 has 14 amino acids. CDR1 is SEHNR, CDR2 FQNEAQ, per germline (reference sequence).

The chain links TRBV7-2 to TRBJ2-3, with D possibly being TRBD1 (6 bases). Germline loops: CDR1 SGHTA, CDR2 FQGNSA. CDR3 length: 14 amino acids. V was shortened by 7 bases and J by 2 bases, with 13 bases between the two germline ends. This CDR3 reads CASTSVGATDTQYF. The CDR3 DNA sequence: TGTGCCAGCACCTCCGTGGGGGCCACAGATACGCAGTATTTT.

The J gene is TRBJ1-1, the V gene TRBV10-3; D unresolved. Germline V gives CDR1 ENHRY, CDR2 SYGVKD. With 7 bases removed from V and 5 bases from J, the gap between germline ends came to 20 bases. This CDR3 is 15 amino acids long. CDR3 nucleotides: TGTGCCATCAAGGGAACGTCGGGAAGGGATACTGAAGCTTTCTTT. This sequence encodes CAIKGTSGRDTEAFF.

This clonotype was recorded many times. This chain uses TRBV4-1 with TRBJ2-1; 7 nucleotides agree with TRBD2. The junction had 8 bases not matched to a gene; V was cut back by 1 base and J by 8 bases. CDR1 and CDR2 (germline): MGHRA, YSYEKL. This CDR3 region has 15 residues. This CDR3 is CASSQVKAGRDEQFF. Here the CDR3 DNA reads TGCGCCAGCAGCCAAGTGAAAGCGGGGCGGGATGAGCAGTTCTTC.

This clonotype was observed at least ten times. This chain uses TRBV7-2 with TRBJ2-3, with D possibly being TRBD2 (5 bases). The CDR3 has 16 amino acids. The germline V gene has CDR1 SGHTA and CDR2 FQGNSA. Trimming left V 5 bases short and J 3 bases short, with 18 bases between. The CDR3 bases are TGTGCCAGCAGCCTAGACCCGGGGAAACGTACAGATACGCAGTATTTT. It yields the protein CASSLDPGKRTDTQYF.

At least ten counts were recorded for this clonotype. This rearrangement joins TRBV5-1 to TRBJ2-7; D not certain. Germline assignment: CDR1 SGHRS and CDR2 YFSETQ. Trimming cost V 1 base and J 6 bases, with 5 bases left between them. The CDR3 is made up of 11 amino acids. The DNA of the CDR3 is TGCGCCAGCAGCTTGTTTCGCGAGCAGTACTTC. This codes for CASSLFREQYF.

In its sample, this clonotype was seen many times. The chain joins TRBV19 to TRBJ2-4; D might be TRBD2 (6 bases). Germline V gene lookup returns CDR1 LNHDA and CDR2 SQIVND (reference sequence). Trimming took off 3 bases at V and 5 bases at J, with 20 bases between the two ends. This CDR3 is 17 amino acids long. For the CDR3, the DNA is TGTGCCAGTAGTATTCAACGTTATCGGACGGGAGAAAACATTCAGTACTTC. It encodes CASSIQRYRTGENIQYF.

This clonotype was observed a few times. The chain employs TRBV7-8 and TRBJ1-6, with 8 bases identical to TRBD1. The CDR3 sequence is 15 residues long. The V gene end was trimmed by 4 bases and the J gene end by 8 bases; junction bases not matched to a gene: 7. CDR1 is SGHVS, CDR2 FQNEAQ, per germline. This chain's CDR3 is CASSSDRVLYSPLHF. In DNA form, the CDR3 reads TGTGCCAGCAGCTCGGACAGGGTTCTTTATTCACCCCTCCACTTT.

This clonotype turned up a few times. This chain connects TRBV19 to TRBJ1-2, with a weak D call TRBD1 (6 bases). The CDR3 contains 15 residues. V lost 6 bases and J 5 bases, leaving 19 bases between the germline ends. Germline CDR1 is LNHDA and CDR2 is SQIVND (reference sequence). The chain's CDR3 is CASSPNPGAGYGYTF. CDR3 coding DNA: TGTGCCAGTAGCCCGAACCCGGGGGCGGGTTATGGCTACACCTTC.

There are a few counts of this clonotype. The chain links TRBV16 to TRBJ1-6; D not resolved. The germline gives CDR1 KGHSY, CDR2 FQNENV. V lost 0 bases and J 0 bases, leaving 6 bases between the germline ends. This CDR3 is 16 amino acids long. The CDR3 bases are TGTGCCAGCAGCCAATCTGGTGGCTCCTATAATTCACCCCTCCACTTT. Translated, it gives CASSQSGGSYNSPLHF.

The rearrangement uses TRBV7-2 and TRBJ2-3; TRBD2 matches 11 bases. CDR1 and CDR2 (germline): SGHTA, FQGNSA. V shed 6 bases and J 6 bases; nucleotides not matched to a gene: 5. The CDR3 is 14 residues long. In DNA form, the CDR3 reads TGTGCCAGCAGACTAGCGGGGGCCCCGGATACGCAGTATTTT. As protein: CASRLAGAPDTQYF.

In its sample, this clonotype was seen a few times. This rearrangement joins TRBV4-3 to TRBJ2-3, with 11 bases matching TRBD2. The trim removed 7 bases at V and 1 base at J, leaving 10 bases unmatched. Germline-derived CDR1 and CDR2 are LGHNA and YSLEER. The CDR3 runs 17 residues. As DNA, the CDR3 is TGCGCCAGCATCCGCACGTTGACTAGCGGGGGCACAGATACGCAGTATTTT. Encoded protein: CASIRTLTSGGTDTQYF.

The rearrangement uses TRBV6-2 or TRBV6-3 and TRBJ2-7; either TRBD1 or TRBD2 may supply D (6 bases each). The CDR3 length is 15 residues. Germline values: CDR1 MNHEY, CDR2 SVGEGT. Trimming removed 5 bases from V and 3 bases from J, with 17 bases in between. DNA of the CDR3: TGTGCCAGCAGTGCGGGACACCTCACGATCTACGAGCAGTACTTC. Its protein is CASSAGHLTIYEQYF.

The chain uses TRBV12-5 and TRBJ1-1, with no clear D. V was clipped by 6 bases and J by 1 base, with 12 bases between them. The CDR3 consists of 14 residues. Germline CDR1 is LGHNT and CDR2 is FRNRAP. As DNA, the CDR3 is TGTGCTAGTGGCCACGGGATTACGAACACTGAAGCTTTCTTT. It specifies CASGHGITNTEAFF.

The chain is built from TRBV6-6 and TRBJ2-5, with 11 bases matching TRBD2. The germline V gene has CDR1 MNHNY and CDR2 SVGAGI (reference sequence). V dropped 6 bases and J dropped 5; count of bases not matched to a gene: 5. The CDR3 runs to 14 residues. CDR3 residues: CASRPRTSGETQYF. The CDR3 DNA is TGTGCCAGCAGGCCACGGACTAGCGGGGAGACCCAGTACTTC.